The next 5 T cell receptor beta chains were all read from a single sample in a study of shared clonotypes between healthy human individuals. As defined, naive CD8 cells were CD45RO-negative and positively selected for CCR7, with terminally differentiated effector memory CD45RA+ cells excluded. Measured with immunoSEQ multiplex PCR; TCRdb has only the in-frame clones, and not every one. Found here are about 2.1 million clones, over 85% of them singletons; the top ten hold around 1.7%. The sequenced material came from naive CD8+ T cells from PBMCs. The receptors stem from a young man in good health. Some clones in this sample may be carry-over from other donors' samples.

Turning to this clone: The sample carries other DNA sequences with the same CDR3. V and J are TRBV6-6 and TRBJ2-1; maybe TRBD2 (5 bases). V was trimmed by 2 bases and J by 6 bases, leaving 5 bases between them. CDR3 length: 12 residues. Germline V gene lookup returns CDR1 MNHNY and CDR2 SVGAGI (reference sequence). The CDR3 spells CASSYGSNEQFF. For the CDR3, the DNA is TGTGCCAGCAGTTACGGGAGCAATGAGCAGTTCTTC.

This rearrangement joins TRBV9 to TRBJ2-7; a possible D gene is TRBD2 (5 bases). The germline V and J ends were trimmed by 0 bases and 3 bases, with 10 bases remaining between them. The length of the CDR3 is 14 residues. Germline V gene data show CDR1 as SGDLS and CDR2 as YYNGEE. The CDR3 region is CASSVGGFDYEQYF. CDR3 nucleotides: TGTGCCAGCAGCGTAGGAGGGTTTGACTACGAGCAGTACTTC.

The chain has TRBV28 and TRBJ1-1; weak D call: TRBD1 (5 bases). CDR3 size: 13 residues. CDR1 is MDHEN, CDR2 SYDVKM, per germline. Trimming took 7 bases from V and 5 from J, leaving 14 bases between them. CDR3 loop: CASTLFGGTEAFF. CDR3 DNA: TGTGCCAGCACCCTCTTCGGGGGGACTGAAGCTTTCTTT. The complete variable domain, with remaining parts taken from reference TRBV28 and TRBJ1-1, reads DVKVTQSSRYLVKRTGEKVFLECVQDMDHENMFWYRQDPGLGLRLIYFSYDVKMKEKGDIPEGYSVSREKKERFSLILESASTNQTSMYLCASTLFGGTEAFFGQGTRLTVV.

The chain links TRBV6-5 to TRBJ1-1; D call uncertain. The CDR3 loop spans 15 amino acids. Trimming shortened V by 0 bases and J by 1 base, and 9 bases separated the two germline ends. Germline V CDR1 and CDR2: MNHEY, SVGAGI. Here the CDR3 reads CASSYSPDGNTEAFF. The CDR3 DNA reads TGTGCCAGCAGTTACTCCCCTGACGGGAACACTGAAGCTTTCTTT.

V gene TRBV9 combines with J gene TRBJ2-3; tentatively, D is TRBD2 (7 bases). Germline V CDR1 and CDR2: SGDLS, YYNGEE. The CDR3 runs to 16 residues. The V gene lost 3 bases and the J gene lost 2 bases, with 16 bases spanning the gap. The CDR3 DNA follows: TGTGCCAGCAGCGCCCTATGGCGGGGGCCCACAGATACGCAGTATTTT. As protein: CASSALWRGPTDTQYF. The full variable domain, rest sourced from reference TRBV9 and TRBJ2-3, is DSGVTQTPKHLITATGQRVTLRCSPRSGDLSVYWYQQSLDQGLQFLIQYYNGEERAKGNILERFSAQQFPDLHSELNLSSLELGDSALYFCASSALWRGPTDTQYFGPGTRLTVL.